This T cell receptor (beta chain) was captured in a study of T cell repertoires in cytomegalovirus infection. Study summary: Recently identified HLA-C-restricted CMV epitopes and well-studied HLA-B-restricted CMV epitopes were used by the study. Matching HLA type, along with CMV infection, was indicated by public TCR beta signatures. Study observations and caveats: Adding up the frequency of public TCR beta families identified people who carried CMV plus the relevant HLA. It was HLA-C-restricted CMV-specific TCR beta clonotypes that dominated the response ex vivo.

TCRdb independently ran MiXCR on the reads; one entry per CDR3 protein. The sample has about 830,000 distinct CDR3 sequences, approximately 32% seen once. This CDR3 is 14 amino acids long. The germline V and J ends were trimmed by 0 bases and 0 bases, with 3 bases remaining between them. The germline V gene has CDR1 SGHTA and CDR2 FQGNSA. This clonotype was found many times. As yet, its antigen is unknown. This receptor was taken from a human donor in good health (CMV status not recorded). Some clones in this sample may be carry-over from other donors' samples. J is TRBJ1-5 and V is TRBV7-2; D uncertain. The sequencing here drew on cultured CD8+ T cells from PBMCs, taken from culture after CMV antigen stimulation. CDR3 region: CASSLALSNQPQHF. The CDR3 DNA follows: TGTGCCAGCAGCTTAGCCCTTAGCAATCAGCCCCAGCATTTT. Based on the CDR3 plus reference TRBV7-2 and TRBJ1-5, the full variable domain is GAGVSQSPSNKVTEKGKDVELRCDPISGHTALYWYRQSLGQGLEFLIYFQGNSAPDKSGLPSDRFSAERTGGSVSTLTIQRTQQEDSAVYLCASSLALSNQPQHFGDGTRLSIL.